This record covers a single T cell receptor beta chain. Its matching antigen is unknown. The CDR3 sequence is 16 residues long. The J segment lost 5 bases and the V segment lost 0 bases, leaving 9 bases of the junction unmatched. Germline CDR1 reads SGHNT; CDR2 reads YYREEE (reference sequence). This sample is part of a study of Graves' ophthalmopathy and Graves' hyperthyroidism. Broader study findings: This model predicted ophthalmopathy progression (sensitivity 65% to 71%, specificity 72.22%).

The study amplified TCR beta CDR3 regions using RNA transcripts. RT-PCR in the first round used HTBI primers; a second-round multiplex PCR followed. TCRdb called the multiplex PCR reads again in MiXCR, with one record for every CDR3 protein. The sample shows about 740,000 distinct CDR3 sequences, 35% to 50% of them seen only once. Sequencing used peripheral blood. The TCR was taken from an adult man with Graves' ophthalmopathy. The chain carries TRBV5-4 and TRBJ1-1, with TRBD1 identical over 8 bases. In nucleotides, the CDR3 is TGTGCCAGCAGCTTGGGCCAGGGGGCGTATTATACTGAAGCTTTCTTT. Its translation: CASSLGQGAYYTEAFF.